Reported below is one T cell receptor beta chain. Its antigen is unidentified. Using immunoSEQ multiplex PCR, the repertoire was profiled, and TCRdb retains in-frame clones only, with some absent. The sample has roughly 93,000 clones, about 93% seen once. The CDR3 consists of 13 residues. Looked up from germline, CDR1 is SEHNR and CDR2 is FQNEAQ (reference sequence). V was shortened by 1 base and J by 9 bases, with 13 bases between the two germline ends. The data originate from a study of siplizumab effects on memory and regulatory T cells. Study results and caveats: Confirmation that proliferating Tregs from siplizumab cultures had suppressive function was not obtained. With siplizumab, Treg-derived clones averaged roughly 69% of mappable alloreactive CD4+ clones, versus approximately 29% in controls. In roughly 80-95% of proliferating CD4+ or CD8+ clones, a naive or memory phenotype could not be assigned.

The sequence was collected from a human donor in good health. The J gene is TRBJ2-7, the V gene TRBV7-9; D may be TRBD1 or TRBD2 (5 bases each). Sequenced input: non-Treg CD4+ T cells sorted from blood. The CDR3 region is CASSLGNGAGQYF. The DNA of the CDR3 is TGTGCCAGCAGCTTAGGGAACGGGGCCGGGCAGTACTTC.